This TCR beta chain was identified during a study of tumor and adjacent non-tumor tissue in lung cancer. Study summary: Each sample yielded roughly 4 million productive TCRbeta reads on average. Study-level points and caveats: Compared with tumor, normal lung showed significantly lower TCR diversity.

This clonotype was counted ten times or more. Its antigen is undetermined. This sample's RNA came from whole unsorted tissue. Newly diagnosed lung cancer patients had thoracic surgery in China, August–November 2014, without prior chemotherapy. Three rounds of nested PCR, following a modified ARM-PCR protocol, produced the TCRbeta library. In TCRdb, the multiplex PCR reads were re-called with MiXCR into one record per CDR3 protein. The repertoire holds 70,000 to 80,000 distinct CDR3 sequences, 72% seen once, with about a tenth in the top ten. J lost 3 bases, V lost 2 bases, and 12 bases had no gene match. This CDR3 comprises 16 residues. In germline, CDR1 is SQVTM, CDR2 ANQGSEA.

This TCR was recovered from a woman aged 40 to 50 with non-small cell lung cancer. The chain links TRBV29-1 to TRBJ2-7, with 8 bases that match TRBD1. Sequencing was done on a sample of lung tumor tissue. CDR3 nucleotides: TGCAGCGTTGAACAAGGCCGGGACAGGAGATACTACGAGCAGTACTTC. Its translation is CSVEQGRDRRYYEQYF.